The 25 T cell receptor beta chains in this list originate from one sample, sequenced in a study of cytomegalovirus exposure and HLA in healthy donors. In the PCR, 60 Vbeta and 13 Jbeta primers were used. Assay: immunoSEQ multiplex PCR; the TCRdb copy retains only in-frame clones and omits some. The sample consists of approximately 200,000 clones, 70% to 75% of them appearing once. The sample consisted of PBMCs. All receptors come from a man aged 25 to 40 in good health and CMV-seropositive.

This clone was seen a handful of times. V gene TRBV5-1 combines with J gene TRBJ2-3, with 10 bases lining up with TRBD2. CDR1 and CDR2 (germline): SGHRS, YFSETQ. Trimming took 4 bases from V and 5 from J; bases not matched to a gene: 10. There are 16 residues in the CDR3. The CDR3 DNA follows: TGCGCCAGCAGCCCGGAGCGGGGGGGGATTAGAGATACGCAGTATTTT. Translation: CASSPERGGIRDTQYF.

In its sample, this clone was seen once. This rearrangement joins TRBV6-5 to TRBJ1-2, with TRBD1 as a possible D gene (6 bases). Germline CDR1 is MNHEY and CDR2 is SVGAGI. The CDR3 is made up of 12 amino acids. Trimming shortened V by 6 bases and J by 8 bases, and 13 bases separated the two germline ends. The CDR3 sequence is CASREQGTGYTF. DNA for the CDR3: TGTGCCAGCAGAGAACAGGGAACCGGCTACACCTTC.

This clone has only a few counts. At one of its ends the junction is not consistent with the germline gene, which may arise from a read error. The chain uses TRBV7-7 and TRBJ1-3; D remains unclear. Germline V lookup: CDR1 SSHAT, CDR2 FNYEAQ (reference sequence). This CDR3 has 13 residues. This CDR3 reads CASSTAWGNTIYF. CDR3 bases: TGTGCTAGCAGCACAGCTTGGGGAAACACCATATATTTT.

This chain connects TRBV6-5 to TRBJ2-7; possible D gene TRBD1, 6 bases. Germline CDR1 MNHEY, CDR2 SVGAGI. The V end lost 4 bases, the J end lost 2 bases, and 18 bases lay between the germline ends. The CDR3 contains 16 residues. DNA for the CDR3: TGTGCCAGCAGTTTTCGACGGACAGTCGGGCCCTACGAGCAGTACTTC. Its protein is CASSFRRTVGPYEQYF.

The genes are TRBV12-5 and TRBJ2-1, with TRBD2 matching 11 bases. This CDR3 comprises 13 residues. V trimming: 3 bases; J trimming: 12 bases; junction bases outside the gene matches: 4. CDR1 is LGHNT and CDR2 is FRNRAP in the germline V gene. Here the CDR3 reads CASGFYSGGGQFF. The CDR3 DNA reads as TGTGCTAGTGGTTTCTATAGCGGGGGGGGGCAGTTCTTC. The variable domain in full, completed from reference TRBV12-5 and TRBJ2-1, reads DARVTQTPRHKVTEMGQEVTMRCQPILGHNTVFWYRQTMMQGLELLAYFRNRAPLDDSGMPKDRFSAEMPDATLATLKIQPSEPRDSAVYFCASGFYSGGGQFFGPGTRLTVL.

The V and J genes are TRBV7-9 and TRBJ2-7, with TRBD1 identical over 7 bases. J gave up 5 bases and V 3 bases, and 4 bases lay outside the gene matches. Germline V gene sequence: CDR1 SEHNR, CDR2 FQNEAQ (reference sequence). The CDR3 contains 13 residues. The CDR3 reads CASSLTGWDEQYF. The CDR3 DNA is TGTGCCAGCAGCTTGACAGGGTGGGACGAGCAGTACTTC.

This clone is a singleton in its sample. V usage is TRBV7-9 and J usage is TRBJ1-1; D perhaps matches TRBD1 (5 bases). Germline CDR1 and CDR2: SEHNR and FQNEAQ (reference sequence). The CDR3 runs 14 residues. V lost 4 bases to trimming and J lost 4 bases, with 13 bases between them. The CDR3 is CASSSQGGGTEAFF. The CDR3 DNA reads TGTGCCAGCAGCTCTCAGGGCGGTGGCACTGAAGCTTTCTTT.

The chain combines TRBV7-3 with TRBJ2-5; D perhaps matches TRBD1 (6 bases). The J call may be incorrect, as the DNA end agrees better with TRBJ2-7. The CDR3 has 15 residues. Germline V lookup: CDR1 SGHTA, CDR2 FQGTGA. CDR3 residues: CASSPSQAGDYEQYF. CDR3 bases: TGTGCCAGCAGCCCGTCCCAGGCAGGGGACTACGAGCAGTACTTC.

The rearrangement links TRBV4-1 to TRBJ2-7, with no clear D. Germline values: CDR1 MGHRA, CDR2 YSYEKL. Trimming removed 0 bases from V and 4 bases from J, with 16 bases in between. This CDR3 has 16 amino acids. Written as DNA, the CDR3 is TGCGCCAGCAGCCAAGATCTGGCGGCCTCCTTATACGAGCAGTACTTC. Amino acid sequence: CASSQDLAASLYEQYF.

The chain carries TRBV19 and TRBJ1-1; 8 bases fit TRBD1. CDR1 and CDR2 from the germline V gene are LNHDA and SQIVND (reference sequence). Germline trimming cut 5 bases from V and 3 bases from J; bases unmatched to any gene: 8. This CDR3 has 15 residues. For the CDR3, the DNA is TGTGCCAGTAGTGCCGCCGGACAGGGTCACACTGAAGCTTTCTTT. It translates to CASSAAGQGHTEAFF.

The chain couples TRBV6-5 to TRBJ2-2; the D is unclear. This CDR3 has 13 residues. Deletions cut 0 bases from V and 7 bases from J, with 6 bases between. Germline loops: CDR1 MNHEY, CDR2 SVGAGI. The CDR3 DNA reads as TGTGCCAGCAGTTACTCGTCGTTCGGGGAGCTGTTTTTT. Translating it yields CASSYSSFGELFF.

V and J are TRBV7-2 and TRBJ1-2; 7 positions match TRBD1. Germline lookup yields CDR1 SGHTA and CDR2 FQGNSA. V lost 4 bases to trimming and J lost 4 bases; unmatched junction nucleotides: 0. The CDR3 is 12 amino acids. The CDR3 DNA sequence: TGTGCCAGCAGCTGGGACAGCTATGGCTACACCTTC. It specifies CASSWDSYGYTF.

V gene TRBV18 combines with J gene TRBJ2-5; TRBD2 matches 10 bases. The CDR3 contains 15 residues. Germline CDR1 and CDR2: KGHSH and LQKENI. Losses at the gene ends were 4 bases for V and 5 bases for J; bases not matched to a gene: 7. In DNA form, the CDR3 reads TGTGCCAGCTCACAACAAGCGGGGGGGCAGGAGACCCAGTACTTC. This encodes CASSQQAGGQETQYF.

The chain carries TRBV4-2 and TRBJ2-2, with 7 bases that match TRBD1. In germline, CDR1 is LGHNA, CDR2 YNFKEQ. The CDR3 sequence is 17 residues long. With 0 bases clipped from V and 1 base from J, the junction kept 5 bases outside the gene matches. The CDR3 sequence: CASSQDKNRGNTGELFF. CDR3 DNA: TGTGCCAGCAGCCAAGATAAGAACAGGGGGAACACCGGGGAGCTGTTTTTT.

This clone was seen more than once but under ten times. The J gene is TRBJ2-3, the V gene TRBV10-3; TRBD1 matches 10 bases. Germline lookup yields CDR1 ENHRY and CDR2 SYGVKD. V lost 7 bases, J lost 3 bases, and 4 bases stayed unmatched. The CDR3 sequence is 14 residues long. The DNA for the CDR3 is TGTGCCATCACCCGGACAGGGGGGACAGATACGCAGTATTTT. Its translation: CAITRTGGTDTQYF.

The V and J genes are TRBV7-8 and TRBJ2-7; 9 nucleotides agree with TRBD1. The trim removed 6 bases at V and 4 bases at J, leaving 7 bases unmatched. The CDR3 is 14 amino acids. Germline CDR1 SGHVS, CDR2 FQNEAQ. The CDR3 coding sequence is TGTGCCAGCAGTTCCGGGACAGGGTATTACGAGCAGTACTTC. This translates into CASSSGTGYYEQYF.

The rearrangement uses TRBV23-1 and TRBJ1-5; 9 bases match TRBD1. TRBV23-1 is flagged as an ORF with uncertain function. The CDR3 is 14 amino acids. Losses at the gene ends were 7 bases for V and 1 base for J; bases not matched to a gene: 2. The CDR3 bases are TGCGCCAGCATCGGACAGGGGAGCAATCAGCCCCAGCATTTT. Encoded protein: CASIGQGSNQPQHF.

This chain links TRBV27 with TRBJ2-7; possible D gene TRBD2, 6 bases. The germline V and J ends were trimmed by 3 bases and 6 bases, with 18 bases remaining between them. Germline CDR1 is MNHEY and CDR2 is SMNVEV (reference sequence). The length of the CDR3 is 15 residues. CDR3 sequence: CASSLPGGAPLEQYF. The CDR3, as DNA: TGTGCCAGCAGTTTGCCTGGAGGGGCGCCTCTCGAGCAGTACTTC.

V and J are TRBV15 and TRBJ2-3, with D perhaps matching TRBD1 (6 bases). CDR1 LNHNV and CDR2 YYDKDF come from the germline V gene (reference sequence). The CDR3 is 14 residues long. Trimming removed 8 bases from V and 5 bases from J, with 17 bases in between. The CDR3 coding sequence is TGTGCCACCTATCACAGGGCGGAAGGAGATACGCAGTATTTT. Amino acids: CATYHRAEGDTQYF.

This sequence joins TRBV13 and TRBJ2-5; TRBD2 aligns across 16 bases. Matching the DNA end better, TRBJ2-7 makes the J call doubtful. The length of the CDR3 is 16 residues. Per germline, CDR1 PRHDT and CDR2 FYEKMQ (reference sequence). The CDR3 spells CASSLGGTSGRGEQYF. Here the CDR3 DNA reads TGTGCCAGCAGCTTAGGGGGGACTAGCGGGAGGGGCGAGCAGTACTTC.

This chain connects TRBV5-4 to TRBJ1-4, with 12 bases that match TRBD1. The V gene end was trimmed by 0 bases and the J gene end by 5 bases; junction bases not matched to a gene: 5. Germline V gene sequence: CDR1 SGHNT, CDR2 YYREEE (reference sequence). This CDR3 comprises 17 residues. Here the CDR3 DNA reads TGTGCCAGCAGCTTGGCCGGGACAGGGGGCCTAAATGAAAAACTGTTTTTT. This sequence encodes CASSLAGTGGLNEKLFF.

A few counts support this clone. The chain combines TRBV10-3 with TRBJ2-2, with TRBD2 identical over 10 bases. The trim removed 6 bases at V and 3 bases at J, leaving 4 bases unmatched. The germline V gene has CDR1 ENHRY and CDR2 SYGVKD. The CDR3 covers 15 residues. Written as DNA, the CDR3 is TGTGCCATCAGAGCGGGGGGGCGCTACACCGGGGAGCTGTTTTTT. This codes for CAIRAGGRYTGELFF.

The chain combines TRBV11-2 with TRBJ2-7; D possibly corresponds to TRBD2 (5 bases). The CDR3 spans 14 residues. Germline loops: CDR1 SGHAT, CDR2 FQNNGV. V dropped 6 bases and J dropped 0 bases, with 12 bases sitting between them. The chain's CDR3 is CASRASHTSYEQYF. As DNA, the CDR3 is TGTGCCAGCAGGGCTAGCCATACCTCCTACGAGCAGTACTTC.

The genes are TRBV7-2 and TRBJ2-1, with TRBD2 identical over 11 bases. From germline, CDR1 is SGHTA and CDR2 FQGNSA. The CDR3 has 15 residues. V gave up 7 bases and J gave up 4 bases; unmatched junction bases: 6. CDR3 coding DNA: TGTGCCAGCACGCAGGGACTAGCGGCTTACAATGAGCAGTTCTTC. Translating it yields CASTQGLAAYNEQFF.

CDR3 loop: CASSVGDRDTDTQYF. The CDR3 coding sequence is TGTGCCAGCAGCGTAGGGGACAGGGACACAGATACGCAGTATTTT. This chain joins TRBV9 and TRBJ2-3; 9 bases line up with TRBD1. J gave up 2 bases and V 0 bases, and 1 base lay outside the gene matches. The CDR3 consists of 15 residues. Germline V gene sequence: CDR1 SGDLS, CDR2 YYNGEE.